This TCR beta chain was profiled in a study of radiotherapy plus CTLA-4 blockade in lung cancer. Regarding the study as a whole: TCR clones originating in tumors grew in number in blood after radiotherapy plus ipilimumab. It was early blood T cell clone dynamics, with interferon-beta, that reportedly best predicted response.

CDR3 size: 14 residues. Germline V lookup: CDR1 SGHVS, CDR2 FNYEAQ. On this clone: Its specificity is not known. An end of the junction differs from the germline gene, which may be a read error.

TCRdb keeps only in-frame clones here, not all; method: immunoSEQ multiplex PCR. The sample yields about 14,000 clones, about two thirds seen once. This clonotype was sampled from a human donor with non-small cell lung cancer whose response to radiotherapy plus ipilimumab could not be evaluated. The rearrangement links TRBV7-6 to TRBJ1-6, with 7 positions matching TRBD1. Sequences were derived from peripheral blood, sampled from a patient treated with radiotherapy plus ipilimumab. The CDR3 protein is CTSSSGGDNSPLHF. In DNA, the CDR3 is TGTACCAGCAGTTCAGGGGGTGATAATTCACCCCTCCACTTT.